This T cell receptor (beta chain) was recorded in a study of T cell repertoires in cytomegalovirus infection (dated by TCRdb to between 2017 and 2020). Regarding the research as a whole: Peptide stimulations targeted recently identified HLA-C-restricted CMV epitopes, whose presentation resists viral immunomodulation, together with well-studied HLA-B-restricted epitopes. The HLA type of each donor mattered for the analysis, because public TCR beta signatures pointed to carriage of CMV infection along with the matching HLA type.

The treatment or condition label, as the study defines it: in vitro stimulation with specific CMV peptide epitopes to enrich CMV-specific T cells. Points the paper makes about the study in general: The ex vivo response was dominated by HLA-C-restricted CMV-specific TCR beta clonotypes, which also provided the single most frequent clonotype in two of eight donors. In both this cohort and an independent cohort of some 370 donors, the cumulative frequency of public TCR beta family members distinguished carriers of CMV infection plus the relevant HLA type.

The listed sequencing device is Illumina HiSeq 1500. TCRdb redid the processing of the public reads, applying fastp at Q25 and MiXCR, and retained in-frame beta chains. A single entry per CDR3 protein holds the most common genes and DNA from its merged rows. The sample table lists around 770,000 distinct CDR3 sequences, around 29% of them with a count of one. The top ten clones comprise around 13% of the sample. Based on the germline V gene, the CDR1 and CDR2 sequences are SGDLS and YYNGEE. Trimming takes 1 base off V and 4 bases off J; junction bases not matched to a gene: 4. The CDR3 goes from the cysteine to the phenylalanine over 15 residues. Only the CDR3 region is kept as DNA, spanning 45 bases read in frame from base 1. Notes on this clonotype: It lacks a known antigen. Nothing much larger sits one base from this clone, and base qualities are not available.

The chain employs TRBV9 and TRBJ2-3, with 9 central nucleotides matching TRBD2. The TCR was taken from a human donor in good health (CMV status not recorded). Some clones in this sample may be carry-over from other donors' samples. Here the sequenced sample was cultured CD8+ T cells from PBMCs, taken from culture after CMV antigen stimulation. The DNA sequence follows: TGTGCCAGCAGCGTACCTAGCGGGGTGGCAGATACGCAGTATTTT. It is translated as CASSVPSGVADTQYF.